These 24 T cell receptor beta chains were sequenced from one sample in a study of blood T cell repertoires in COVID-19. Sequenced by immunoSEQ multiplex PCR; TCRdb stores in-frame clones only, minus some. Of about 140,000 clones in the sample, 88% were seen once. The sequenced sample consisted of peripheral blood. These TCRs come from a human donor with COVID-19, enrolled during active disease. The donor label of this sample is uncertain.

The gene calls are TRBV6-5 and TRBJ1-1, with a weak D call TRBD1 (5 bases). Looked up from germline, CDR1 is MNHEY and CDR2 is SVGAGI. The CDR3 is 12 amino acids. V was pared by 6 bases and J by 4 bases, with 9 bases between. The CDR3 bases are TGTGCCAGCAGGGAGGGGACCACTGAAGCTTTCTTT. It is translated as CASREGTTEAFF.

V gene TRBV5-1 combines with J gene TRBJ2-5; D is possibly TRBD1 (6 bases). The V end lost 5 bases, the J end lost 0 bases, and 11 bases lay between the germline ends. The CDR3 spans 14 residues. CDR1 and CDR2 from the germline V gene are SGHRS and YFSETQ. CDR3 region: CASRFGQNQETQYF. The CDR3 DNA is TGCGCCAGCAGGTTCGGACAGAACCAAGAGACCCAGTACTTC.

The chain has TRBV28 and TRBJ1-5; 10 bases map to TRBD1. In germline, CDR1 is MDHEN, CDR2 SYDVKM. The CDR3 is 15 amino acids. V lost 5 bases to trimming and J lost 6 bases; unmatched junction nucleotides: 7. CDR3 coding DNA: TGTGCCAGCAGTCCGGGGACAGGGGCCCTTCAGCCCCAGCATTTT. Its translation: CASSPGTGALQPQHF.

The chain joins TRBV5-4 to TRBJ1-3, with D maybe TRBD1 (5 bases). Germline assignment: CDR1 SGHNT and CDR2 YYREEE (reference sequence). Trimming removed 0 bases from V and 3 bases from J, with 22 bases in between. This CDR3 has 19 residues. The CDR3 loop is CASSLGLGELDISGNTIYF. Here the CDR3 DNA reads TGTGCCAGCAGCTTGGGTCTTGGCGAGCTGGACATTAGTGGAAACACCATATATTTT.

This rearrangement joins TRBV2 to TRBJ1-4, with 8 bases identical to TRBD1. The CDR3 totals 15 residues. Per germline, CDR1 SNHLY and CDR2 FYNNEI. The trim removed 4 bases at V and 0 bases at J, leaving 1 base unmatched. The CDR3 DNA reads TGTGCCAGCAGTGCGGACAGGGCAACTAATGAAAAACTGTTTTTT. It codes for CASSADRATNEKLFF.

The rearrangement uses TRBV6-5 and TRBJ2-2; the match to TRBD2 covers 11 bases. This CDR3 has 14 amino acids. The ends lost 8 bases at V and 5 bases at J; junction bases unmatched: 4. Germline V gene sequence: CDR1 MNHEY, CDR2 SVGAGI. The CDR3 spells CASLWTSGTGELFF. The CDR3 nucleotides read TGTGCCAGCCTATGGACTAGCGGGACCGGGGAGCTGTTTTTT.

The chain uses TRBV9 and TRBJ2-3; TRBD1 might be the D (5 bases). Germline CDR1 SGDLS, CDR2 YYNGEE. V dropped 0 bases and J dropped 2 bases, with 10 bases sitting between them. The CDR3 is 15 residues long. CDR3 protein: CASSVDGGHTDTQYF. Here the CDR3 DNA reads TGTGCCAGCAGCGTAGACGGCGGACACACAGATACGCAGTATTTT.

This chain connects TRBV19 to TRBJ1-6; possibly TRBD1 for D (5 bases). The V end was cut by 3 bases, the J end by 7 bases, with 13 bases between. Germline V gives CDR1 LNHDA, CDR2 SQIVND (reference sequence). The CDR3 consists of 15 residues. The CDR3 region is CASSIRQGDNSPLHF. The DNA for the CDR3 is TGTGCCAGTAGTATCCGCCAGGGTGACAATTCACCCCTCCACTTT. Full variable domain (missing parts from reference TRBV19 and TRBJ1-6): DGGITQSPKYLFRKEGQNVTLSCEQNLNHDAMYWYRQDPGQGLRLIYYSQIVNDFQKGDIAEGYSVSREKKESFPLTVTSAQKNPTAFYLCASSIRQGDNSPLHFGNGTRLTVT.

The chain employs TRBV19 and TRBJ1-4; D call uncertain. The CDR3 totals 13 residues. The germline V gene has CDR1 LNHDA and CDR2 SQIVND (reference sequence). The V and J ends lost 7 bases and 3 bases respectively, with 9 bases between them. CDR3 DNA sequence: TGTGCCAGTAATAGTCAGGCTAATGAAAAACTGTTTTTT. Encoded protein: CASNSQANEKLFF. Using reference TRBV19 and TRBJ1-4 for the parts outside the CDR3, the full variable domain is DGGITQSPKYLFRKEGQNVTLSCEQNLNHDAMYWYRQDPGQGLRLIYYSQIVNDFQKGDIAEGYSVSREKKESFPLTVTSAQKNPTAFYLCASNSQANEKLFFGSGTQLSVL.

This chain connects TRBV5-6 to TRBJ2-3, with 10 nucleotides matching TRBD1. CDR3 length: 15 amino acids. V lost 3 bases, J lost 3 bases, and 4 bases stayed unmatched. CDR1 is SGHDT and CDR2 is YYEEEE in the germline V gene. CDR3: CASSSGTGVTDTQYF. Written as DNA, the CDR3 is TGTGCCAGCAGCTCCGGGACAGGGGTGACAGATACGCAGTATTTT.

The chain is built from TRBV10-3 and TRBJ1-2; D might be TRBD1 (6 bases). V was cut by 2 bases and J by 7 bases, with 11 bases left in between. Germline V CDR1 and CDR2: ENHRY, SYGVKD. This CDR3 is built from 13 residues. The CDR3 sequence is CAISEGGASGYTF. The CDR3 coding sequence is TGTGCCATCAGTGAGGGGGGGGCGAGTGGCTACACCTTC.

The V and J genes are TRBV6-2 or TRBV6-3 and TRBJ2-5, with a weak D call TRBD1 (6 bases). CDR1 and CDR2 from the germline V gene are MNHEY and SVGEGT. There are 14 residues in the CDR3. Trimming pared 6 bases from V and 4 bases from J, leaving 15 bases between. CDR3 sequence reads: CASSSLQGLETQYF. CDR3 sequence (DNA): TGTGCCAGCAGCTCTCTACAGGGTTTAGAGACCCAGTACTTC.

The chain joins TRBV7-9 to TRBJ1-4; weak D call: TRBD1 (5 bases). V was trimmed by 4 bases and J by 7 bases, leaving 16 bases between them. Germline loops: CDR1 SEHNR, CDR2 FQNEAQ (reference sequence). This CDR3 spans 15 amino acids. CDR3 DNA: TGTGCCAGCAGCTCCTCCTGGGGGAGGGGTGAAAAACTGTTTTTT. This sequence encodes CASSSSWGRGEKLFF.

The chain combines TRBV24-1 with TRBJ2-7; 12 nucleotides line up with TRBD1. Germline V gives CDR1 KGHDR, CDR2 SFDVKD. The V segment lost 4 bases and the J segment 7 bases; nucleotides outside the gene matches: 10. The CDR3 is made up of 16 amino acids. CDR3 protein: CATSERTGTGGEEQYF. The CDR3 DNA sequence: TGTGCCACCAGTGAACGGACTGGGACAGGGGGCGAGGAGCAGTACTTC.

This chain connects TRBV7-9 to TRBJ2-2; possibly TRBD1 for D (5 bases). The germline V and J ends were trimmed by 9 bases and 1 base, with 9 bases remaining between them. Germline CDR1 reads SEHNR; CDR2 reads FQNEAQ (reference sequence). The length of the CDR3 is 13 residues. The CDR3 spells CASQGQNTGELFF. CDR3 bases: TGTGCCAGTCAGGGCCAGAACACCGGGGAGCTGTTTTTT. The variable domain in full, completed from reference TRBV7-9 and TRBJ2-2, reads DTGVSQNPRHKITKRGQNVTFRCDPISEHNRLYWYRQTLGQGPEFLTYFQNEAQLEKSRLLSDRFSAERPKGSFSTLEIQRTEQGDSAMYLCASQGQNTGELFFGEGSRLTVL.

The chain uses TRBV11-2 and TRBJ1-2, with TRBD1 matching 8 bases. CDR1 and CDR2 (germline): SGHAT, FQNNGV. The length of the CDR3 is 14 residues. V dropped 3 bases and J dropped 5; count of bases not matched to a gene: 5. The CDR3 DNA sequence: TGTGCCAGCAGCTTGGACAGGGAGGGGTATGGCTACACCTTC. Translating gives CASSLDREGYGYTF.

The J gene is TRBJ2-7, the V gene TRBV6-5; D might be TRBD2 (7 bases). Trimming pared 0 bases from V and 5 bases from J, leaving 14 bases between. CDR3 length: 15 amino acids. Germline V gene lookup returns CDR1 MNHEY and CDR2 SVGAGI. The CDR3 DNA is TGTGCCAGCAGTTACTCGGTGGTCGGGGGGCACGAGCAGTACTTC. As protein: CASSYSVVGGHEQYF.

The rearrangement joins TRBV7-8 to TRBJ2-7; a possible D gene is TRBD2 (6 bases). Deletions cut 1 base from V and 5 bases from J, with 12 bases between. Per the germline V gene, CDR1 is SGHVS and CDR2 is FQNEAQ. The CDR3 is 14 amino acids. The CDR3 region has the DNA TGTGCCAGCAGCTTAGGGGGGGTCCTGGACGAGCAGTACTTC. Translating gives CASSLGGVLDEQYF.

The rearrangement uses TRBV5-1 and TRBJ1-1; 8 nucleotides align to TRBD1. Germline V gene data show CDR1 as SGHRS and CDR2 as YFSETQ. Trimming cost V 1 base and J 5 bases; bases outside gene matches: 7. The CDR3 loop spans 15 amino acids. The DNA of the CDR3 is TGCGCCAGCAGCTTGACAGGGGGAGTGGGGACTGAAGCTTTCTTT. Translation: CASSLTGGVGTEAFF. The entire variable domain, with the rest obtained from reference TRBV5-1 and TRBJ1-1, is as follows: KAGVTQTPRYLIKTRGQQVTLSCSPISGHRSVSWYQQTPGQGLQFLFEYFSETQRNKGNFPGRFSGRQFSNSRSEMNVSTLELGDSALYLCASSLTGGVGTEAFFGQGTRLTVV.

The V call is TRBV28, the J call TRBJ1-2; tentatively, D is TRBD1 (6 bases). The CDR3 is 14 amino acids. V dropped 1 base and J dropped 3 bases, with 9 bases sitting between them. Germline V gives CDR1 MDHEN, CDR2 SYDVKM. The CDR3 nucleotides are TGTGCCAGCAGTTTATCGCAGGGGTACTATGGCTACACCTTC. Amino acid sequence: CASSLSQGYYGYTF.

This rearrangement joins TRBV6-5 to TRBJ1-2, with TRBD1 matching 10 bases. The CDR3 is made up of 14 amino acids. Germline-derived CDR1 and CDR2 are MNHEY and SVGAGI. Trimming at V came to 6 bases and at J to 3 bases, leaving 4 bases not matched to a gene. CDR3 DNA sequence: TGTGCCAGCAGGCGACAGGGGGCGGACTATGGCTACACCTTC. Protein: CASRRQGADYGYTF.

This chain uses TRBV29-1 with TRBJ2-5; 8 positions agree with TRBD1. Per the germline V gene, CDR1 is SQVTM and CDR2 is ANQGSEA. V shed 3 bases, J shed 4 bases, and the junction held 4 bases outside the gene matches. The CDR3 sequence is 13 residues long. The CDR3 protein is CSVDRTGIETQYF. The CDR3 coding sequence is TGCAGCGTTGATAGGACAGGGATAGAGACCCAGTACTTC.

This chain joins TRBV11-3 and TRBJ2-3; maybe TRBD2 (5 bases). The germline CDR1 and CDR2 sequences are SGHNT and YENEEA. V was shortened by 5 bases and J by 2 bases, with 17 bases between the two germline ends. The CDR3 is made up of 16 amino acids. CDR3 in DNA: TGTGCCAGCAGCCACCTAGGAGCGGCCCTCACAGATACGCAGTATTTT. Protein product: CASSHLGAALTDTQYF.

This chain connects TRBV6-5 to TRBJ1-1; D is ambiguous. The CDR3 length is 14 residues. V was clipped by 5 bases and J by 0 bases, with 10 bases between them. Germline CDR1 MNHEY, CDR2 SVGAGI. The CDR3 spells CASSRHQVNTEAFF. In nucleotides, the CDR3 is TGTGCCAGCAGTCGACACCAGGTGAACACTGAAGCTTTCTTT.